The 14 T cell receptor beta chains in this list originate from one sample, sequenced in a study of T cells in Graves' hyperthyroidism and ophthalmopathy. Amplified regions were TCR beta CDR3 sequences from RNA transcripts. First-round RT-PCR with HTBI primers amplified the TCR CDR3 region. TCRdb re-called the multiplex PCR reads through MiXCR, storing one row per CDR3 protein. The data contain around 600,000 distinct CDR3 sequences, less than 20% of them seen just once; the ten biggest clones take up 6.5% to 8%. The sequenced sample consisted of blood. All receptors derive from a woman in her 30s with Graves' hyperthyroidism.

This clonotype has a handful of counts. The V gene is TRBV11-3, the J gene TRBJ2-4; D not certain. Per germline, CDR1 SGHNT and CDR2 YENEEA. The V end lost 4 bases, the J end lost 6 bases, and 19 bases lay between the germline ends. The CDR3 is made up of 16 amino acids. The CDR3 bases are TGTGCCAGCAGCTCCCCTGGTCGGTATCGGGTAAACATTCAGTACTTC. It codes for CASSSPGRYRVNIQYF.

This clonotype was seen ten or more times. This rearrangement joins TRBV7-3 to TRBJ2-5; TRBD2 matches 7 bases. Germline lookup yields CDR1 SGHTA and CDR2 FQGTGA. The V segment lost 5 bases and the J segment 5 bases; nucleotides outside the gene matches: 11. The CDR3 loop spans 15 amino acids. CDR3 sequence: CASSPVAGSEETQYF. In DNA form, the CDR3 reads TGTGCCAGCAGCCCAGTAGCGGGTTCGGAGGAGACCCAGTACTTC.

Turning to this clonotype: A much bigger clone sits one base away, suggesting this may be a read error. The chain is built from TRBV12-5 and TRBJ2-1, with D maybe TRBD2 (5 bases). The CDR3 extends over 17 amino acids. The germline V gene encodes CDR1 LGHNT and CDR2 FRNRAP. V lost 7 bases and J 8 bases, leaving 27 bases between the germline ends. In DNA, the CDR3 is TGTGCTAGTGCCCCGGGAACAGTATGTGCCGATGCGGATGAGCAGTTCTTC. This sequence encodes CASAPGTVCADADEQFF.

The table lists this clonotype with many counts. The chain has TRBV28 and TRBJ1-2; D gene ambiguous. Germline CDR1 and CDR2: MDHEN and SYDVKM. Between the trimmed V and J ends, which lost 11 bases and 2 bases, there was a span of 15 bases. This CDR3 has 13 amino acids. Written as DNA, the CDR3 is TGTGCCGCACGGCCCCAAGGGAACTATGGCTACACCTTC. This codes for CAARPQGNYGYTF.

This clonotype was detected ten times or more. The rearrangement joins TRBV12-3 or TRBV12-4 to TRBJ1-5, with 7 bases matching TRBD1. CDR3 length: 13 residues. Trimming cost V 4 bases and J 7 bases; bases outside gene matches: 4. CDR3 region: CASSSGGSQPQHF. The CDR3 coding sequence is TGTGCCAGCAGTTCAGGGGGGAGCCAGCCCCAGCATTTT.

This clonotype came up a few times. In DNA, the CDR3 is TGCGCCAGCAGCTTAGGACTAGTTCCCTACGAGCAGTACTTC. Translation: CASSLGLVPYEQYF. The chain carries TRBV5-1 and TRBJ2-7; TRBD2 agrees at 7 bases. The CDR3 has 14 residues. Trimming at V came to 2 bases and at J to 2 bases, leaving 4 bases not matched to a gene. Germline V gene sequence: CDR1 SGHRS, CDR2 YFSETQ.

This chain links TRBV19 with TRBJ2-7, with D possibly called TRBD1 or TRBD2 (5 bases each). The ends were cut back, 9 bases at V and 3 bases at J, with 9 bases in the middle. The length of the CDR3 is 11 residues. Germline-derived CDR1 and CDR2 are LNHDA and SQIVND (reference sequence). CDR3 loop: CASDSGYEQYF. The CDR3 nucleotides read TGTGCCAGCGACAGCGGCTACGAGCAGTACTTC.

V gene TRBV7-9 combines with J gene TRBJ2-6; D is undetermined. Germline CDR1 SEHNR, CDR2 FQNEAQ (reference sequence). The V end lost 2 bases, the J end lost 0 bases, and 8 bases lay between the germline ends. The CDR3 spans 16 residues. DNA for the CDR3: TGTGCCAGCAGCTTACAGGTTCGCTCTGGGGCCAACGTCCTGACTTTC. It yields the protein CASSLQVRSGANVLTF.

About this clonotype itself: A read error may explain this, as a much larger clone is one base away. The rearrangement joins TRBV2 to TRBJ2-1; D unresolved. V was clipped by 8 bases and J by 4 bases, with 12 bases between them. CDR1 is SNHLY, CDR2 FYNNEI, per germline. The CDR3 totals 13 residues. CDR3 region: CASQIGVYNEQFF. DNA for the CDR3: TGTGCCAGCCAAATTGGTGTTTACAATGAGCAGTTCTTC.

The sample holds many counts of this clonotype. This chain uses TRBV20-1 with TRBJ1-2; no clear D. V shed 5 bases and J shed 3 bases, with 19 bases lying between them. CDR1 and CDR2 from the germline V gene are DFQATT and SNEGSKA (reference sequence). The CDR3 has 15 residues. The CDR3 DNA reads as TGCAGTGCTCTATATTCGGCCCGCTTGTACTATGGCTACACCTTC. Protein: CSALYSARLYYGYTF.

This clonotype has a handful of counts. The chain carries TRBV2 and TRBJ1-2, with 7 bases fitting TRBD1. The junction had 9 bases not matched to a gene; V was cut back by 1 base and J by 7 bases. The CDR3 contains 15 residues. CDR1 and CDR2 (germline): SNHLY, FYNNEI. The DNA of the CDR3 is TGTGCCAGCAGTGAAGTAACAGGGGATAGTGCTGGCTACACCTTC. It codes for CASSEVTGDSAGYTF.

Ten or more counts support this clonotype. V and J are TRBV28 and TRBJ2-1; no reliable D call. CDR1 is MDHEN, CDR2 SYDVKM, per germline. The CDR3 runs 13 residues. V lost 7 bases and J lost 1, with 8 bases in between. CDR3 DNA: TGTGCCAGCACCCAACCGTCCTACAATGAGCAGTTCTTC. Residues: CASTQPSYNEQFF. Complete variable domain (other parts from reference TRBV28 and TRBJ2-1): DVKVTQSSRYLVKRTGEKVFLECVQDMDHENMFWYRQDPGLGLRLIYFSYDVKMKEKGDIPEGYSVSREKKERFSLILESASTNQTSMYLCASTQPSYNEQFFGPGTRLTVL.

The chain couples TRBV27 to TRBJ2-3, with D uncertain. Trimming cost V 7 bases and J 2 bases, with 10 bases left between them. The germline CDR1 and CDR2 sequences are MNHEY and SMNVEV (reference sequence). The CDR3 length is 13 residues. The CDR3 DNA follows: TGTGCCAGCACGACTCTCGCCACAGATACGCAGTATTTT. As protein: CASTTLATDTQYF.

The sample holds a few counts of this clonotype. The chain employs TRBV6-5 and TRBJ2-2; D uncertain. In germline, CDR1 is MNHEY, CDR2 SVGAGI. Trimming left V 6 bases short and J 0 bases short, with 11 bases between. The CDR3 runs to 15 residues. The CDR3 nucleotides read TGTGCCAGCAGCAACCGGAATGCGAACACCGGGGAGCTGTTTTTT. Residues: CASSNRNANTGELFF.